This TCR beta chain stems from a study of blood T cells in healthy people across ages. Sample-barcoded 5' priming and a J-beta primer mix drove a second PCR of roughly 6 to 12 cycles. Every sample returned 2.5 million or more CDR3-containing paired-end reads. TCRdb re-analysed the 5' RACE reads in MiXCR, keeping a single row per CDR3 protein. The data contain some 900,000 distinct CDR3 sequences, less than 35% of them singletons. Study-level findings and limits: Long-lived donors exceeded aged donors in naive CD4+ cells and diversity. Roughly linear age-related decline in beta diversity appeared, significant by age around 42. There was no known CMV status for donors, so expanded clonotype changes were possibly confounded.

With 2 bases clipped from V and 8 bases from J, the junction kept 5 bases outside the gene matches. From germline, CDR1 is MGHDK and CDR2 SYGVNS. There are 13 residues in the CDR3. This clonotype was found many times. Its cognate antigen is unknown. The source of this sequence is a woman over 75 in good health. The gene calls are TRBV25-1 and TRBJ1-2, with 7 bases that match TRBD1. Input material: blood. The CDR3 DNA sequence: TGTGCCAGCAGTGAAGACAGGGCCTCGGGCTACACCTTC. It translates to CASSEDRASGYTF.